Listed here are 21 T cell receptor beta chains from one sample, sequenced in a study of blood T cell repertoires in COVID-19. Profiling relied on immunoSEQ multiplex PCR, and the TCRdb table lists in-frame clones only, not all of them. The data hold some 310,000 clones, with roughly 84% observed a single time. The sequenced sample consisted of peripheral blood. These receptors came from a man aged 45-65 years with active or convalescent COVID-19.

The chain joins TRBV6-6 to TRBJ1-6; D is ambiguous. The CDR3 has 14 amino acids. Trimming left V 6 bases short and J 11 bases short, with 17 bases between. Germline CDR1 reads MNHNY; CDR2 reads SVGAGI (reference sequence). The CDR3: CASREGSGRTPLHF. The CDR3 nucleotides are TGTGCCAGCAGGGAGGGATCCGGGAGGACACCCCTCCACTTT.

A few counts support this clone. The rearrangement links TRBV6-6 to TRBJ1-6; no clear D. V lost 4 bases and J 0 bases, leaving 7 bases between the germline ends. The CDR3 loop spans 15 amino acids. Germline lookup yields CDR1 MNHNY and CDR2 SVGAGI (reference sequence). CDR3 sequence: CASSLMSSYNSPLHF. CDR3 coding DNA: TGTGCCAGCAGTTTAATGAGCTCCTATAATTCACCCCTCCACTTT.

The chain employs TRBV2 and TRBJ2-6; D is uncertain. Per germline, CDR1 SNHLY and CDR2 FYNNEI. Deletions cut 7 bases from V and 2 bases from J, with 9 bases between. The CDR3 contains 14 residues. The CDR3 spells CASKQATGANVLTF. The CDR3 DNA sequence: TGTGCCAGCAAGCAGGCAACTGGGGCCAACGTCCTGACTTTC.

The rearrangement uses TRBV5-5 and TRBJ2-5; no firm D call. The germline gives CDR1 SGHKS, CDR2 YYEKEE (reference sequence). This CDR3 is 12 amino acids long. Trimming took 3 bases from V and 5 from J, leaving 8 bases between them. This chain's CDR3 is CASSSNGETQYF. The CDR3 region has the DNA TGTGCCAGCAGCTCAAACGGGGAGACCCAGTACTTC. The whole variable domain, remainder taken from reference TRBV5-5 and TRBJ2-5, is DAGVTQSPTHLIKTRGQQVTLRCSPISGHKSVSWYQQVLGQGPQFIFQYYEKEERGRGNFPDRFSARQFPNYSSELNVNALLLGDSALYLCASSSNGETQYFGPGTRLLVL.

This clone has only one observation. CDR3 DNA: TGTGCCTCCAGGCGGGGGCCTGGAAACACCATATATTTT. This translates into CASRRGPGNTIYF. V usage is TRBV2 and J usage is TRBJ1-3; D is possibly TRBD1 (6 bases). Trimming shortened V by 11 bases and J by 2 bases, and 13 bases separated the two germline ends. Germline V gene data show CDR1 as SNHLY and CDR2 as FYNNEI. This CDR3 spans 13 amino acids. Variable domain in full (rest from reference TRBV2 and TRBJ1-3): EPEVTQTPSHQVTQMGQEVILRCVPISNHLYFYWYRQILGQKVEFLVSFYNNEISEKSEIFDDQFSVERPDGSNFTLKIRSTKLEDSAMYFCASRRGPGNTIYFGEGSWLTVV.

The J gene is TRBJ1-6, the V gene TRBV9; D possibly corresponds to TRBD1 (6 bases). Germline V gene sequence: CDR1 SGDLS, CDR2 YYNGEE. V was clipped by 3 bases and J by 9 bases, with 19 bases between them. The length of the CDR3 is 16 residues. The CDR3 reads CASSDLGGGQGSPLHF. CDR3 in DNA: TGTGCCAGCAGCGACCTCGGCGGGGGGCAGGGTTCACCCCTCCACTTT.

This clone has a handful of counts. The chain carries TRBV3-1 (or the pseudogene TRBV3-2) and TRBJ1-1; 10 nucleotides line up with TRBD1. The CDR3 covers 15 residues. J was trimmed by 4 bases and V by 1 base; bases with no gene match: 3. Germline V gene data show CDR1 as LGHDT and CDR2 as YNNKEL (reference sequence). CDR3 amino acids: CASSQARDRGTEAFF. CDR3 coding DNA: TGTGCCAGCAGCCAAGCCCGGGACAGGGGCACTGAAGCTTTCTTT.

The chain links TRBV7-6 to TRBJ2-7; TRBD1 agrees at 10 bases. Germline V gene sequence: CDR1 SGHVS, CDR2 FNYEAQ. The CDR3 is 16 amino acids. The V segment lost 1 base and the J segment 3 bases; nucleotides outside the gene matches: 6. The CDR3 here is CASSLETGGYFYEQYF. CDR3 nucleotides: TGTGCCAGCAGCTTAGAGACAGGGGGCTATTTCTACGAGCAGTACTTC.

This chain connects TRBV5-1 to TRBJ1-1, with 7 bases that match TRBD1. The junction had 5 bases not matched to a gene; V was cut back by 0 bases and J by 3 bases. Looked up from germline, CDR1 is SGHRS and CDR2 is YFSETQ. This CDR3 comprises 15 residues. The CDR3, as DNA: TGCGCCAGCAGCTTGGAACAGGGGCCGGACACTGAAGCTTTCTTT. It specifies CASSLEQGPDTEAFF.

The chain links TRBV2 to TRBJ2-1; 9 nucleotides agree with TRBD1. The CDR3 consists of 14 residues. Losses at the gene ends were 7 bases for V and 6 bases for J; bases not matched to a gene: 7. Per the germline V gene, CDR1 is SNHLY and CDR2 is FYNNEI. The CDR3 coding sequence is TGTGCCAGCAAGCGGGACAGGGACGGCAATGAGCAGTTCTTC. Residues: CASKRDRDGNEQFF.

For the CDR3, the DNA is TGCGCCAGCAGTTGGACTAGCGCGCGCCACAATGAGCAGTTCTTC. Its translation: CASSWTSARHNEQFF. The chain uses TRBV5-1 and TRBJ2-1; 9 positions match TRBD2. The CDR3 consists of 15 residues. Trimming took 5 bases from V and 5 from J; bases not matched to a gene: 8. CDR1 is SGHRS, CDR2 YFSETQ, per germline.

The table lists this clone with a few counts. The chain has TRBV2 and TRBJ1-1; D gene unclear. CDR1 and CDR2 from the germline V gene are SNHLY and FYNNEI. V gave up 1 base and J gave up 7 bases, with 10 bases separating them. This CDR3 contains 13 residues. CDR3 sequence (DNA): TGTGCCAGCAGTGAAGAATCGGGAGTTGAAGCTTTCTTT. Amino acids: CASSEESGVEAFF.

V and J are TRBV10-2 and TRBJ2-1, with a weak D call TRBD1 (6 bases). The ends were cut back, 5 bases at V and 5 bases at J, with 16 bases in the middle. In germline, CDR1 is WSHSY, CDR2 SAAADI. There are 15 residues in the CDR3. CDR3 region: CASSLTGSLNNEQFF. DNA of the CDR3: TGCGCCAGCAGTCTTACAGGGAGCCTCAACAATGAGCAGTTCTTC.

CDR3 sequence (DNA): TGCGCCAGCAGCCGCCGGGGGTCAGGGTTGTTGACTAATGAAAAACTGTTTTTT. Its protein product is CASSRRGSGLLTNEKLFF. This chain uses TRBV5-1 with TRBJ1-4; possible D gene TRBD1, 5 bases. V was shortened by 4 bases and J by 2 bases, with 21 bases between the two germline ends. The CDR3 spans 18 residues. Germline V CDR1 and CDR2: SGHRS, YFSETQ.

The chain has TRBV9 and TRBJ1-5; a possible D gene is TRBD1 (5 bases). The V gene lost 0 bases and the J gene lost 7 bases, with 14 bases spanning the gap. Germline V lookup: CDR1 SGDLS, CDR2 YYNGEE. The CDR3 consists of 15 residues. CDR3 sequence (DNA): TGTGCCAGCAGCGTAGAAGGGGTCTCAGGGCAGCCCCAGCATTTT. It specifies CASSVEGVSGQPQHF.

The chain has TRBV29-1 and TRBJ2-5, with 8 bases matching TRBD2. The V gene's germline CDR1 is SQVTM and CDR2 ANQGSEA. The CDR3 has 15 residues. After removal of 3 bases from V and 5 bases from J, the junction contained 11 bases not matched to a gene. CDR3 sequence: CSVDGYGGADETQYF. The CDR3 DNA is TGCAGCGTTGATGGGTACGGGGGGGCCGACGAGACCCAGTACTTC. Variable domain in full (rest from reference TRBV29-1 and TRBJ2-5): SAVISQKPSRDICQRGTSLTIQCQVDSQVTMMFWYRQQPGQSLTLIATANQGSEATYESGFVIDKFPISRPNLTFSTLTVSNMSPEDSSIYLCSVDGYGGADETQYFGPGTRLLVL.

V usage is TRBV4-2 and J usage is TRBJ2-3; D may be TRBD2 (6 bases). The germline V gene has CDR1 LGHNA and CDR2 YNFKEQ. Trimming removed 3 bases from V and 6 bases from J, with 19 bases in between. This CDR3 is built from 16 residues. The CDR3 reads CASSHPGTRGGDTQYF. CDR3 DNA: TGTGCCAGCAGCCACCCCGGGACTCGCGGCGGGGATACGCAGTATTTT.

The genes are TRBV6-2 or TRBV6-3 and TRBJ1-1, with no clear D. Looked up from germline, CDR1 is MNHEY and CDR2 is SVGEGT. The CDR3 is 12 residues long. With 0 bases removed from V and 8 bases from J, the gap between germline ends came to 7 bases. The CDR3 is CASSYSLIEAFF. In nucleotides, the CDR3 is TGTGCCAGCAGTTACTCGCTAATAGAAGCTTTCTTT.

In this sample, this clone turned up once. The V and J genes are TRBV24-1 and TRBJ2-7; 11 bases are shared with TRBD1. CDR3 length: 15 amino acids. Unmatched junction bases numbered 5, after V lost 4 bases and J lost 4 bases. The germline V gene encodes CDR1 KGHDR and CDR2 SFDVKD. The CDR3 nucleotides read TGTGCCACCAGTGACGGACAGGGGGCAGGTTACGAGCAGTACTTC. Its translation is CATSDGQGAGYEQYF.

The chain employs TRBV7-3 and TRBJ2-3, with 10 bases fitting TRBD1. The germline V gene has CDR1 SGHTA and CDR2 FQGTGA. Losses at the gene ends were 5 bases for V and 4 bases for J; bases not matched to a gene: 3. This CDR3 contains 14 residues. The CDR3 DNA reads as TGTGCCAGCAGCCGGGACAGGGGTTCAGATACGCAGTATTTT. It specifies CASSRDRGSDTQYF.

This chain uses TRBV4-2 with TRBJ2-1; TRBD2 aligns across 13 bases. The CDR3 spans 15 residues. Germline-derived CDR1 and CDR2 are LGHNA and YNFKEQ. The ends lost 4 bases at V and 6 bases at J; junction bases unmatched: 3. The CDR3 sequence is CASSLRTSGSNEQFF. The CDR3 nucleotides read TGTGCCAGCAGCCTCCGGACTAGCGGGAGCAATGAGCAGTTCTTC.